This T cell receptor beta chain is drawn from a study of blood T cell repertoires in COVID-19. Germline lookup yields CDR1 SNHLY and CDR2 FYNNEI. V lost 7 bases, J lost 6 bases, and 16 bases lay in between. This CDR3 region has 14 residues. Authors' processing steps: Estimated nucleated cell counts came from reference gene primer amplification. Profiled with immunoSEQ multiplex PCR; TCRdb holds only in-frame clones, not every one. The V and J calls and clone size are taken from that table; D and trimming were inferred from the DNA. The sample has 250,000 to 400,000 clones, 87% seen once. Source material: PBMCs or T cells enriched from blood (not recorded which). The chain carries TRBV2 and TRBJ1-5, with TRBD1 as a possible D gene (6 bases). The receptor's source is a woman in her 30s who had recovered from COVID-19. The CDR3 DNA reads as TGTGCCAGCACTGGGCAGGGAGGGGGTCAGCCCCAGCATTTT. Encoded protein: CASTGQGGGQPQHF.